A selection of T cell receptor beta chains follows, all from one sample in a study of regulatory T cells in long-lasting Graves disease. In TCRdb, the multiplex PCR reads were re-called with MiXCR into one record per CDR3 protein. Of about 440,000 distinct CDR3 sequences listed, about 16% were seen once; the top ten hold 20% to 25%. These data also formed part of another study, on T cells in Graves' hyperthyroidism and ophthalmopathy.

The sample in question was peripheral blood mononuclear cells (PBMCs), obtained at new diagnosis, from a patient treated with antithyroid drugs. The source is a woman between 18 and 30 years old with Graves disease. Both conserved end residues are trimmed from each CDR3. Each record gives: D gene, J gene, clone size, V gene, CDR3 protein. The D gene is left open where the match is weak. Where a row states a size, it is once, few, many or the class of an expanded clone; other rows omit it.

>TRBD1|TRBJ1-1|many|TRBV5-6
ASSLLTGGANTEAF
>TRBD2|TRBJ2-3|-|TRBV6-2/TRBV6-3
ATLGFSGRGDTQY
>-|TRBJ2-3|many|TRBV7-2
ASSREGGSRLPSTDTQY
>-|TRBJ1-4|-|TRBV27
ASSPRTRRIKLF
>-|TRBJ2-7|-|TRBV5-1
ASSGGAGNSYEQY
>-|TRBJ2-1|few|TRBV15
ATSRDDRSWIGEQF
>TRBD2|TRBJ2-1|-|TRBV6-5
ASSYLIGLGTSGAYNEQF
>TRBD2|TRBJ2-7|many|TRBV7-3
ASSSGLAGGSTEQY
>TRBD1|TRBJ2-3|many|TRBV27
ASSRQGAIFDTQY
>-|TRBJ2-7|many|TRBV6-1
ASSEGAVAIYEQY
>-|TRBJ2-6|-|TRBV5-1
ASSLGTAGANVLT
>TRBD1|TRBJ2-1|many|TRBV7-6
ASSLGPGQGGEQF
>-|TRBJ2-1|many|TRBV6-2/TRBV6-3
ASSWGLDNEQF
>TRBD1|TRBJ1-5|-|TRBV28
AGGTGGLGNQPQH
>-|TRBJ1-2|few|TRBV2
ASSEFGLVETASGGYT
>TRBD1|TRBJ1-5|many|TRBV20-1
SARAPTGRNSNQPQH
>-|TRBJ2-5|-|TRBV4-2
ASSQEGVGETQY
>-|TRBJ1-1|-|TRBV10-3
AISEKGNTEAF
>-|TRBJ2-4|few|TRBV6-2/TRBV6-3
ASSYVATGAKNIQY
>TRBD1|TRBJ1-5|once|TRBV29-1
SVGGQRGQPPH
>-|TRBJ2-1|-|TRBV4-1
ASSQRLVRDGNEQF
>-|TRBJ2-3|many|TRBV29-1
SVSPGLAKDTQY
>-|TRBJ1-1|few|TRBV9
ASRPPDILTNTEAF
>TRBD2|TRBJ2-5|many|TRBV6-5
ASSYFSGSETQY
>TRBD2|TRBJ2-1|many|TRBV20-1
SAQLAGFYNEQF
>TRBD2|TRBJ2-7|few|TRBV6-2/TRBV6-3
ASSSWTSGEIKYEQY
>-|TRBJ2-2|many|TRBV7-3
ASSLVGIMNTNTGELF
>TRBD2|TRBJ2-1|-|TRBV9
ASSVSSGAYNEQF
>-|TRBJ1-2|few|TRBV12-3/TRBV12-4
ASSLRGIGYT
>TRBD1|TRBJ2-3|-|TRBV6-5
ASSYGTGVTDTQY
>TRBD1|TRBJ1-1|-|TRBV6-2/TRBV6-3
ASSYDRGVTEAF
>-|TRBJ2-1|-|TRBV2
ASSEGDGSNSYNEQF
>-|TRBJ1-1|many|TRBV9
ASSVAGTMNTEAF
>-|TRBJ2-2|few|TRBV19
ASSIPGSSLPGELF
>-|TRBJ1-1|-|TRBV19
ASSIMTGTEAF
>-|TRBJ1-4|-|TRBV20-1
SARRKGNEKLF
>-|TRBJ1-4|-|TRBV27
ASSLSHDGPTNEKLF
>-|TRBJ2-3|many|TRBV20-1
SAIADPRVGDTQY
>TRBD1|TRBJ2-3|many|TRBV7-2
ASSPGTVRTDTQY
>-|TRBJ2-1|many|TRBV5-1
ASSLAARAAYNEQF
>-|TRBJ2-7|few|TRBV28
ASSSPWRSTYEQY
>-|TRBJ2-5|many|TRBV7-2
ASSRGQPSYQETQY
>-|TRBJ2-2|-|TRBV7-2
ASSTRGGELF
>-|TRBJ2-7|-|TRBV14
ASSQGQVYEQY
>TRBD1|TRBJ2-7|many|TRBV6-1
ASRGQINSYEQY
>TRBD2|TRBJ2-3|many|TRBV4-1
ASSQGVAGDTQY
>-|TRBJ2-7|-|TRBV28
ASSDTSSYEQY
>-|TRBJ2-1|many|TRBV7-2
ASSSRTSLGRGEQF
>-|TRBJ2-7|many|TRBV28
ASSYYRTYEQY
>-|TRBJ2-7|-|TRBV11-2
ASSQDTGQGAEQY
>-|TRBJ2-2|-|TRBV29-1
SVGTGNTGELF
>-|TRBJ2-5|many|TRBV15
ATSEGFPTGETQY
>TRBD2|-|-|TRBV11-3
ASSPTSGYQETQY
>TRBD1|TRBJ2-1|many|TRBV29-1
SVEGIGQGAWSSYNEQF